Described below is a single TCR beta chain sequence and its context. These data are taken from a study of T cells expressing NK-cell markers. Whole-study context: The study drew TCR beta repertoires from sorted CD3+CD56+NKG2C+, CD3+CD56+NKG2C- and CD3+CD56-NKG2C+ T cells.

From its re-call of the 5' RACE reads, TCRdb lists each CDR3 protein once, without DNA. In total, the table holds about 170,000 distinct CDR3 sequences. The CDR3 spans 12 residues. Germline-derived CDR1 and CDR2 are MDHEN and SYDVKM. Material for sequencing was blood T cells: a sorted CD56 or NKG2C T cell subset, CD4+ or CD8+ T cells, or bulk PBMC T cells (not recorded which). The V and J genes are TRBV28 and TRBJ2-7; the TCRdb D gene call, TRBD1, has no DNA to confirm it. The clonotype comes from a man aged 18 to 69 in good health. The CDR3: CASIGLWGEQYF.